The T cell receptor beta chain described here comes from a study of vaccination and CD4 T cells after COVID-19. The treatment is: roughly 11-day PBMC culture with coronavirus spike peptide pools or control peptides (ViraFEST assay). An Oncomine TCR Beta short-read assay was used to sequence the DNA from cultured CD4+ T cells. Each CDR3 protein is one row after TCRdb ran MiXCR on the PCR reads. The sample includes some 10,000 distinct CDR3 sequences, 76% seen only once; the top ten take approximately 11%. The trim removed 6 bases at V and 8 bases at J, leaving 6 bases unmatched. The CDR3 totals 12 residues. CDR1 MNHNS and CDR2 SASEGT come from the germline V gene. Turning to this clonotype: Its antigen is unidentified.

The gene calls are TRBV6-1 and TRBJ1-2, with 7 positions matching TRBD1. The sample was CD4+ T cells from blood, cultured in vitro. The receptor was derived from a human donor who had recovered from COVID-19. As DNA, the CDR3 is TGTGCCAGCAGGACATACAGGGGAGGCTACACCTTC. Protein: CASRTYRGGYTF.